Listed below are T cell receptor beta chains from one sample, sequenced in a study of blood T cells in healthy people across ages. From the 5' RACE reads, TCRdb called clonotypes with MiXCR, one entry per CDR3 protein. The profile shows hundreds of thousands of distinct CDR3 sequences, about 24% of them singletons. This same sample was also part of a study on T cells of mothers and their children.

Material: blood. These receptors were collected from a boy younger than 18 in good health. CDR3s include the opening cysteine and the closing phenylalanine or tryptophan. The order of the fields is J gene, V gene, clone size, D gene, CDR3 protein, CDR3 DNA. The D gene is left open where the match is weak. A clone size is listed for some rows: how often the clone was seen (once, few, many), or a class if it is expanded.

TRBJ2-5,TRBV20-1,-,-,CSARSSSAVQETQYF,TGCAGTGCTAGATCGAGTTCGGCGGTCCAAGAGACCCAGTACTTC
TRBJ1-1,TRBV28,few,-,CASSLRQVNTEAFF,TGTGCCAGCAGTTTGCGACAGGTGAACACTGAAGCTTTCTTT
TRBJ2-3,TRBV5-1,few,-,CASSLVGTDNTDTQYF,TGCGCCAGCAGCTTGGTCGGGACGGATAACACAGATACGCAGTATTTT
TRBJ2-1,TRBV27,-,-,CASSLQGEQFF,TGTGCCAGCAGTCTCCAGGGCGAGCAGTTCTTC
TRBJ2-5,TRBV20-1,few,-,CSAREGGEETQYF,TGCAGTGCTAGAGAGGGCGGGGAAGAGACCCAGTACTTC
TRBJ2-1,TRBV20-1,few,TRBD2,CSASQRGGDHEQFF,TGCAGTGCTAGTCAGCGGGGGGGCGATCATGAGCAGTTCTTC
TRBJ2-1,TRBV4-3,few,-,CASSSRTDYNEQFF,TGCGCCAGCAGCTCACGGACGGATTACAATGAGCAGTTCTTC
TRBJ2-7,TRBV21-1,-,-,CASTLGQPHEQYF,TGTGCCAGCACCCTGGGGCAGCCCCACGAGCAGTACTTC
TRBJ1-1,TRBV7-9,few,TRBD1,CASSWDSGNTEAFF,TGTGCCAGCAGCTGGGACAGTGGGAACACTGAAGCTTTCTTT
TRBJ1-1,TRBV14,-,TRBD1,CASSQDTGATNTNTEAFF,TGTGCCAGCAGCCAGGATACAGGGGCGACGAACACGAACACTGAAGCTTTCTTT
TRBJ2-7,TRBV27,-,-,CASSLFGGLAVNYEQYF,TGTGCCAGCAGTTTATTCGGGGGGCTAGCGGTTAACTACGAGCAGTACTTC
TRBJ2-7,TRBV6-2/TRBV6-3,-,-,CASGGNFYEQYF,TGTGCCAGCGGAGGAAACTTCTACGAGCAGTACTTC
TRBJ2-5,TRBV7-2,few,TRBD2,CASSLWVSRESETQYF,TGTGCCAGCAGCTTATGGGTTTCGCGGGAGAGCGAGACCCAGTACTTC
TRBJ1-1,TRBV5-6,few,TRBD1,CASRAGTGNTEAFF,TGTGCCAGCAGGGCCGGGACAGGGAACACTGAAGCTTTCTTT
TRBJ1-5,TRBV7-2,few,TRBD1,CASSMGQGARPQHF,TGTGCCAGCAGCATGGGACAGGGGGCGCGGCCCCAGCATTTT
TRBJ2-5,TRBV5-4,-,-,CASSLSASEAEYF,TGTGCCAGCAGCTTGTCTGCCTCTGAGGCGGAGTACTTC
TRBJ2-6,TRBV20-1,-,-,CSASRQALSGANVLTF,TGCAGTGCTAGTAGGCAGGCCCTCTCTGGGGCCAACGTCCTGACTTTC
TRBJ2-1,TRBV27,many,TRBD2,CASSVGTSGRDEQFF,TGTGCCAGCAGTGTAGGGACTAGCGGGAGAGATGAGCAGTTCTTC
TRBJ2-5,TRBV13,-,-,CASSDQPGHLQETQYF,TGTGCCAGCAGCGATCAGCCGGGACACCTCCAAGAGACCCAGTACTTC
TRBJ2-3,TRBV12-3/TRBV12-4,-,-,CASSSRDTHGGTDAQYF,TGTGCCAGCAGTTCTAGAGACACCCATGGGGGCACAGATGCGCAGTATTTT